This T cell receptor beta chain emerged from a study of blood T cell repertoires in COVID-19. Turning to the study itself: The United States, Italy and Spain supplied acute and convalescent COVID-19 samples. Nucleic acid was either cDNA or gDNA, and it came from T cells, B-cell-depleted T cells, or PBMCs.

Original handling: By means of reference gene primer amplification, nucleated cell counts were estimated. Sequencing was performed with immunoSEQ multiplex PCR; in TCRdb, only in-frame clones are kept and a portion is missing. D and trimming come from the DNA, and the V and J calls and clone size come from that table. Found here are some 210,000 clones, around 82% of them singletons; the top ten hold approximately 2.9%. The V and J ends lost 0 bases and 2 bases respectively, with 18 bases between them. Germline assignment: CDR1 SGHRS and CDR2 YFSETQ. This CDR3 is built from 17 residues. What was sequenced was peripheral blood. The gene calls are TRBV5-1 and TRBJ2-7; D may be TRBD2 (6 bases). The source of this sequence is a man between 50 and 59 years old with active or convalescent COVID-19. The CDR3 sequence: CASSLEAGRQSPYEQYF. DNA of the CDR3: TGCGCCAGCAGCTTGGAGGCGGGGCGACAATCCCCCTACGAGCAGTACTTC.